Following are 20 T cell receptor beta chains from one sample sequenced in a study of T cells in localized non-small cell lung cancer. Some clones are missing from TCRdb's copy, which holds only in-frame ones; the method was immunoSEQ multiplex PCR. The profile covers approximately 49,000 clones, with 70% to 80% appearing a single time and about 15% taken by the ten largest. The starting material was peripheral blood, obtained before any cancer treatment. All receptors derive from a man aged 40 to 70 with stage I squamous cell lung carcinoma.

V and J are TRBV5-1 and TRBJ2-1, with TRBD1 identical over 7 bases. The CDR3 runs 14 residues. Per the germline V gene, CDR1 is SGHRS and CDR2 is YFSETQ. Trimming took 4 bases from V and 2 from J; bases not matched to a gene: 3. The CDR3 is CASSAGTAYNEQFF. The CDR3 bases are TGCGCCAGCAGCGCCGGGACAGCCTACAATGAGCAGTTCTTC.

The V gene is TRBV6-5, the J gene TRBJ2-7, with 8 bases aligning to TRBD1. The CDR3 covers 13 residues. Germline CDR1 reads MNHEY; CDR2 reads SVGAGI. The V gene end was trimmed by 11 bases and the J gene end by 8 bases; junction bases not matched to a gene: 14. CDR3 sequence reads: CAVTPGQGLKQYF. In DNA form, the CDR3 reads TGTGCCGTTACTCCCGGACAGGGACTCAAGCAGTACTTC.

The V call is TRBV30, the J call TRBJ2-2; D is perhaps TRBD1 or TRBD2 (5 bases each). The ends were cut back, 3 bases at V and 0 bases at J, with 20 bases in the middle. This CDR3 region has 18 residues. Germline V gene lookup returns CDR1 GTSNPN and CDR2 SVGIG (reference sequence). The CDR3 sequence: CAWRARAGGGSNTGELFF. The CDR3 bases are TGTGCCTGGAGAGCCCGGGCTGGGGGTGGTTCGAACACCGGGGAGCTGTTTTTT.

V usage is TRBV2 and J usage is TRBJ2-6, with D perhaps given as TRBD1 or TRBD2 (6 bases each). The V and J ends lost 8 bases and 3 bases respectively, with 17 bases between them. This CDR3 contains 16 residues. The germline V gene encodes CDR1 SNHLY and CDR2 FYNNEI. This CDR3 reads CASSWSGARGANVLTF. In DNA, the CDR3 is TGTGCCAGCTCGTGGTCGGGGGCTCGTGGGGCCAACGTCCTGACTTTC.

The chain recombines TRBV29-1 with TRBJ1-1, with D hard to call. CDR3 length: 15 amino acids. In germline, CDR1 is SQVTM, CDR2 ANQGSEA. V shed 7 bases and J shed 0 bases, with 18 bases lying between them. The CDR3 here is CSAPNLGRLNTEAFF. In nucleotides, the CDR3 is TGCAGCGCCCCGAACCTCGGCAGGTTGAACACTGAAGCTTTCTTT.

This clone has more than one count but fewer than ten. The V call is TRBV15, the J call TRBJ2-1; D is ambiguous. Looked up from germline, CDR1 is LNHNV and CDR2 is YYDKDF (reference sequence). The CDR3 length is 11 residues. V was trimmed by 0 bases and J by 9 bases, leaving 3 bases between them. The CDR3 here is CATSRETEQFF. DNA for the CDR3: TGTGCCACCAGCAGAGAGACTGAGCAGTTCTTC. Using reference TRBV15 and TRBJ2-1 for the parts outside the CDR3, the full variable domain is DAMVIQNPRYQVTQFGKPVTLSCSQTLNHNVMYWYQQKSSQAPKLLFHYYDKDFNNEADTPDNFQSRRPNTSFCFLDIRSPGLGDTAMYLCATSRETEQFFGPGTRLTVL.

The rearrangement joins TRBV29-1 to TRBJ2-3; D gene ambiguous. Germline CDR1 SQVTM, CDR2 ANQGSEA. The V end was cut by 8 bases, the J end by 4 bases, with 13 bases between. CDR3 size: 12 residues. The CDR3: CSLPTGADTQYF. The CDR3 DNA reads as TGCAGCTTACCAACGGGCGCAGATACGCAGTATTTT.

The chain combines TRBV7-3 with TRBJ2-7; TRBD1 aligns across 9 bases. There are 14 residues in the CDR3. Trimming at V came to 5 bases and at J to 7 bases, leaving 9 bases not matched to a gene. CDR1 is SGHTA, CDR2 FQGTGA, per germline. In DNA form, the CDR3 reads TGTGCCAGCAGCGCCGGACAGGGGCAGGGTGAGCAGTACTTC. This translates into CASSAGQGQGEQYF.

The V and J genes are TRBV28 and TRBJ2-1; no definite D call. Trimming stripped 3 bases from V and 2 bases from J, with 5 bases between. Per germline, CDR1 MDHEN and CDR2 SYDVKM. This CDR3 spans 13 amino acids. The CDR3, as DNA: TGTGCCAGCAGTTTTGGGCCCTACAATGAGCAGTTCTTC. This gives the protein CASSFGPYNEQFF. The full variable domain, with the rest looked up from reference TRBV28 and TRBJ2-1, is DVKVTQSSRYLVKRTGEKVFLECVQDMDHENMFWYRQDPGLGLRLIYFSYDVKMKEKGDIPEGYSVSREKKERFSLILESASTNQTSMYLCASSFGPYNEQFFGPGTRLTVL.

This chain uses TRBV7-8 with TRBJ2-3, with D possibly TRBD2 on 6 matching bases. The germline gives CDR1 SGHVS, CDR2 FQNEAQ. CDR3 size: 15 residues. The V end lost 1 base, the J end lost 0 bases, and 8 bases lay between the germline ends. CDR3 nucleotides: TGTGCCAGCAGCTTAGGCGGGGCTAGCACAGATACGCAGTATTTT. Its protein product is CASSLGGASTDTQYF.

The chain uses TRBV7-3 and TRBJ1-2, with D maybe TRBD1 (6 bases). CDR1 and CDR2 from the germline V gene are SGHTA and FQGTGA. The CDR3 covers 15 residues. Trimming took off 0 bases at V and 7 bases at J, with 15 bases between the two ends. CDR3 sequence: CASSLTGEQGFGYTF. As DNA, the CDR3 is TGTGCCAGCAGCTTAACGGGGGAACAGGGCTTTGGCTACACCTTC.

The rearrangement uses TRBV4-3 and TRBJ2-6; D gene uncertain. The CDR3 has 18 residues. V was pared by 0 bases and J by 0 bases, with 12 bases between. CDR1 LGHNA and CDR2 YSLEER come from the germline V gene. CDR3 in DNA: TGCGCCAGCAGCCAAGAAAACTCTTTCTCCTCTGGGGCCAACGTCCTGACTTTC. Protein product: CASSQENSFSSGANVLTF.

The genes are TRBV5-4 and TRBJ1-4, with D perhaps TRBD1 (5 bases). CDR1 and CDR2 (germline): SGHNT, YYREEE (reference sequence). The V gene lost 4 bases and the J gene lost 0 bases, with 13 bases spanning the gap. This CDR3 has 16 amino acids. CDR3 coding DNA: TGTGCCAGCAGCGACTGGGGCGGAGCAACTAATGAAAAACTGTTTTTT. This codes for CASSDWGGATNEKLFF.

CDR3 sequence: CATKIYGDTGELFF. For the CDR3, the DNA is TGTGCCACCAAGATTTATGGAGACACCGGGGAGCTGTTTTTT. The J gene is TRBJ2-2, the V gene TRBV11-2, with no clear D. With 10 bases removed from V and 3 bases from J, the gap between germline ends came to 15 bases. The CDR3 extends over 14 amino acids. Germline values: CDR1 SGHAT, CDR2 FQNNGV.

The CDR3 loop reads CASSLGGGQPQHF. In nucleotides, the CDR3 is TGTGCCAGCTCACTTGGGGGGGGCCAGCCCCAGCATTTT. The chain is built from TRBV5-6 and TRBJ1-5, with a tentative D call TRBD1 (6 bases). V lost 7 bases to trimming and J lost 7 bases, with 15 bases between them. The CDR3 extends over 13 amino acids. Germline lookup yields CDR1 SGHDT and CDR2 YYEEEE.

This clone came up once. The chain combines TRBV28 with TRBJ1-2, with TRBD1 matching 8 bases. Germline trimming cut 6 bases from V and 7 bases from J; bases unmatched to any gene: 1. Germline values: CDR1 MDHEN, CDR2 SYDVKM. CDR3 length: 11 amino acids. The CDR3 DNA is TGTGCCAGCAGCACAGGGGGTGGCTACACCTTC. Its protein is CASSTGGGYTF.

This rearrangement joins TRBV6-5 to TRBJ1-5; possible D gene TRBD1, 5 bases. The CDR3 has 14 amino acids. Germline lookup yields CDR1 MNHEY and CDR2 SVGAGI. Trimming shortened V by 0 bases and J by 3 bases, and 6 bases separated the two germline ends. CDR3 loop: CASSYSTDNQPQHF. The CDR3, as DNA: TGTGCCAGCAGTTACTCGACAGACAATCAGCCCCAGCATTTT.

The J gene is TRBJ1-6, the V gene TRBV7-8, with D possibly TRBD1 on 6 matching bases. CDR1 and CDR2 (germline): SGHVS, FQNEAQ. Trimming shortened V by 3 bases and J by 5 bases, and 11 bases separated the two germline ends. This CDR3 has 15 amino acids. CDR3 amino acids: CASSFETGDNSPLHF. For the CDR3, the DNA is TGTGCCAGCAGCTTCGAGACAGGAGATAATTCACCCCTCCACTTT. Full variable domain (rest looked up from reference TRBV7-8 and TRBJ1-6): GAGVSQSPRYKVAKRGQDVALRCDPISGHVSLFWYQQALGQGPEFLTYFQNEAQLDKSGLPSDRFFAERPEGSVSTLKIQRTQQEDSAVYLCASSFETGDNSPLHFGNGTRLTVT.

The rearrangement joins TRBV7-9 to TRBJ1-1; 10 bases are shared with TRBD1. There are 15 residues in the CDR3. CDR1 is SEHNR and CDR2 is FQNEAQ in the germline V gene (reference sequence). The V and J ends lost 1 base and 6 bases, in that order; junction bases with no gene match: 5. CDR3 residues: CASSLGDRGTAEAFF. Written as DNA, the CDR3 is TGTGCCAGCAGCTTAGGGGACAGGGGTACCGCTGAAGCTTTCTTT. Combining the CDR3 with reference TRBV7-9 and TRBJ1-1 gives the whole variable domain DTGVSQNPRHKITKRGQNVTFRCDPISEHNRLYWYRQTLGQGPEFLTYFQNEAQLEKSRLLSDRFSAERPKGSFSTLEIQRTEQGDSAMYLCASSLGDRGTAEAFFGQGTRLTVV.

In DNA form, the CDR3 reads TGTGCCAGCAGCTTTCTCCGGAATAGCAATCAGCCCCAGCATTTT. Translation: CASSFLRNSNQPQHF. The J gene is TRBJ1-5, the V gene TRBV7-8; D is unresolved. The germline gives CDR1 SGHVS, CDR2 FQNEAQ. This CDR3 is 15 amino acids long. Deletions cut 3 bases from V and 0 bases from J, with 9 bases between.